This TCR beta chain was recovered during a study of blood T cell repertoires in COVID-19. Whole-study context: Samples representing acute and convalescent COVID-19 were sourced from the United States, Italy and Spain. T cells, B-cell-depleted T cells, or PBMCs provided the cDNA or gDNA that served as material.

Original methodology: Reference gene primer amplification in the assay estimated nucleated cell counts. Here immunoSEQ multiplex PCR was the method, and the copy in TCRdb shows in-frame clones only, minus some. The DNA was the basis for D and trimming; V, J and clone size are from that table. The data hold about 180,000 clones, with about 88% observed a single time. Trimming cost V 1 base and J 0 bases, with 10 bases left between them. The CDR3 has 17 amino acids. The germline CDR1 and CDR2 sequences are MDHEN and SYDVKM. This clonotype was obtained from a woman aged 25-40 years with active or convalescent COVID-19. The material sequenced was peripheral blood. This chain links TRBV28 with TRBJ1-6; no clear D. CDR3 sequence (DNA): TGTGCCAGCAGTTTATTACCGGAGGGCTCCTATAATTCACCCCTCCACTTT. It encodes CASSLLPEGSYNSPLHF.